These T cell receptor beta chains were read from a single sample in a study of OX40 agonist ivuxolimab in advanced cancers. The data were produced by immunoSEQ multiplex PCR, yet TCRdb's version contains in-frame clones alone and is incomplete. The sample carries around 80,000 clones, approximately 88% recorded once. The sample here was CD4+ or CD8+ T cells sorted from blood, taken in a trial of the OX40 agonist ivuxolimab. The receptors were gathered from an adult with an advanced solid tumor such as melanoma, head and neck, liver or kidney cancer. CDR3s include the opening cysteine and the closing phenylalanine or tryptophan. The D gene is left open where the match is weak. Clone sizes are given selectively: once, few, many, or a class where the clone is expanded.

j_call d_call v_call clone_size cdr3_aa cdr3_nt
TRBJ1-6 - TRBV5-1 - CASSPDSNSPLHF TGCGCCAGCAGCCCCGACAGTAATTCACCCCTCCACTTT
TRBJ2-1 TRBD2 TRBV11-2 - CASRITLAGLYNEQFF TGTGCCAGCAGGATAACACTAGCGGGGCTTTACAATGAGCAGTTCTTC
TRBJ1-2 - TRBV7-3 - CASSLRGGAGYTF TGTGCCAGCAGCTTAAGAGGAGGGGCTGGCTACACCTTC
TRBJ1-1 TRBD1 TRBV5-1 - CASMPGQGAARAFF TGCGCCAGCATGCCGGGACAGGGGGCCGCCCGGGCTTTCTTT
TRBJ2-3 - TRBV19 - CASSIAGSTDTQYF TGTGCCAGTAGTATAGCGGGATCCACAGATACGCAGTATTTT
TRBJ2-7 TRBD2 TRBV27 - CASSLRTSGKVSEQYF TGTGCCAGCAGTTTACGAACTAGCGGGAAGGTTTCCGAGCAGTACTTC
TRBJ2-5 - TRBV6-5 few CERTGRGDEETQYF TGTGAGCGGACTGGCAGGGGAGATGAAGAGACCCAGTACTTC
TRBJ1-4 TRBD1 TRBV5-1 - CASSSTGGREKLFF TGCGCCAGCAGCTCGACAGGGGGAAGGGAAAAACTGTTTTTT
TRBJ1-1 - TRBV18 - CASSPLSSNTEAFF TGTGCCAGCTCACCTTTGAGCTCGAACACTGAAGCTTTCTTT
TRBJ2-1 - TRBV11-1 - CASSLAREIDEQFF TGTGCCAGCAGCTTAGCACGGGAGATCGATGAGCAGTTCTTC
TRBJ1-2 - TRBV14 - CASSQEAGLVGSYTF TGTGCCAGCAGCCAAGAGGCAGGACTGGTTGGCAGCTACACCTTC
TRBJ1-5 TRBD1 TRBV2 - CASGTGGKLDQPQHF TGTGCCAGCGGGACAGGGGGCAAGCTCGATCAGCCCCAGCATTTT
TRBJ1-3 - TRBV30 - CAWTGQLNSGNTIYF TGTGCCTGGACCGGACAGCTCAACTCTGGAAACACCATATATTTT
TRBJ2-7 TRBD2 TRBV29-1 - CSSRSSGNEQYF TGCAGCTCCCGATCTAGCGGGAACGAGCAGTACTTC
TRBJ2-2 TRBD1 TRBV5-4 - CASSRQGVLTGELFF TGTGCCAGCAGCCGACAGGGGGTGTTAACCGGGGAGCTGTTTTTT
TRBJ1-4 - TRBV18 - CASSLRQEFNEKLFF TGTGCCAGCTCACTAAGACAGGAATTTAATGAAAAACTGTTTTTT
TRBJ1-1 - TRBV2 - CASSESGFTEAFF TGTGCCAGCAGTGAATCTGGGTTCACTGAAGCTTTCTTT
TRBJ2-5 - TRBV5-6 once CASSFQETQYF TGTGCCAGCAGCTTCCAAGAGACCCAGTACTTC
TRBJ1-5 - TRBV11-2 once CASSLDLGGNQPQHF TGTGCCAGCAGCTTAGACTTAGGGGGCAATCAGCCCCAGCATTTT
TRBJ1-1 - TRBV7-9 - CASSLGQVLNTEAFF TGTGCCAGCAGCTTAGGACAGGTTTTGAACACTGAAGCTTTCTTT
TRBJ2-5 TRBD1 TRBV7-2 - CASSLAGGQGGETQYF TGTGCCAGCAGCTTAGCCGGTGGACAGGGAGGAGAGACCCAGTACTTC
TRBJ1-5 TRBD1 TRBV2 - CASSMTGISPQHF TGTGCCAGCAGTATGACAGGGATCAGCCCCCAGCATTTT
TRBJ2-3 - TRBV5-1 - CASSFRPGTDTQYF TGCGCCAGCAGCTTTCGCCCGGGGACAGATACGCAGTATTTT
TRBJ1-3 - TRBV6-5 - CASSSGGLYSGNTIYF TGTGCCAGCAGTTCAGGCGGGTTGTACTCTGGAAACACCATATATTTT
TRBJ2-5 - TRBV5-1 - CASSPARRETQYF TGCGCCAGCAGCCCGGCAAGGAGGGAGACCCAGTACTTC
TRBJ1-4 - TRBV30 - CAWAEGSTNEKLFF TGTGCCTGGGCGGAGGGATCAACTAATGAAAAACTGTTTTTT
TRBJ2-7 TRBD2 TRBV4-2 medium-sized CASSPLAGRDEQYF TGTGCCAGCAGCCCTCTAGCGGGAAGGGACGAGCAGTACTTC
TRBJ2-1 - TRBV4-3 - CASSQEGSAINEQFF TGCGCCAGCAGCCAAGAGGGTTCGGCCATCAATGAGCAGTTCTTC
TRBJ2-7 TRBD1 TRBV2 few CATAGTGNEQYF TGTGCCACCGCCGGGACAGGGAACGAGCAGTACTTC
TRBJ1-5 - TRBV4-2 - CASSQGGAGNQPQHF TGTGCCAGCAGCCAAGGGGGGGCCGGCAATCAGCCCCAGCATTTT
TRBJ1-4 - TRBV4-3 once CASSLTPAVLEKLFF TGCGCCAGCAGCCTCACGCCGGCGGTCTTGGAAAAACTGTTTTTT
TRBJ2-1 - TRBV19 - CASSIGGFSSYNEQFF TGTGCCAGTAGTATTGGGGGCTTTAGCTCCTACAATGAGCAGTTCTTC
TRBJ2-1 - TRBV7-2 - CATIRGASYNEQFF TGTGCCACCATAAGGGGGGCGTCCTACAATGAGCAGTTCTTC
TRBJ2-1 - TRBV9 few CASSVATGHSPGGHEQFF TGTGCCAGCAGCGTAGCTACCGGCCACTCGCCAGGCGGCCATGAGCAGTTCTTC
TRBJ2-1 TRBD2 TRBV19 - CASTPWGGNSYNEQFF TGTGCCAGTACCCCCTGGGGGGGAAATTCCTACAATGAGCAGTTCTTC
TRBJ1-1 TRBD1 TRBV2 - CASSSSRGLRTEAFF TGTGCCAGCAGCTCCTCGAGGGGGCTTCGCACTGAAGCTTTCTTT
TRBJ2-7 TRBD2 TRBV7-8 - CASSLVASGKVTRAYEQYF TGTGCCAGCAGCTTAGTGGCTAGCGGCAAGGTCACCCGTGCCTACGAGCAGTACTTC
TRBJ1-1 - TRBV7-2 - CASSFSMGTEAFF TGTGCCAGCAGCTTCTCGATGGGCACTGAAGCTTTCTTT
TRBJ2-1 TRBD1 TRBV7-2 - CASSSTGSSYNEQFF TGTGCCAGCAGCTCGACAGGGAGCTCCTACAATGAGCAGTTCTTC
TRBJ1-1 - TRBV15 once CATSPLRAMNTEAFF TGTGCCACCAGCCCCTTACGGGCGATGAACACTGAAGCTTTCTTT
TRBJ2-3 - TRBV15 - CATSTMAAGATDTQYF TGTGCCACCAGCACGATGGCGGCAGGGGCTACAGATACGCAGTATTTT
TRBJ2-7 TRBD2 TRBV6-5 - CASRSTSGSSYEQYF TGTGCCAGCAGATCAACTAGCGGGAGCTCCTACGAGCAGTACTTC
TRBJ2-2 - TRBV7-3 - CASSSGREGLFF TGTGCCAGCAGCTCGGGGAGAGAGGGGTTGTTTTTT
TRBJ1-2 - TRBV2 medium-sized CASSDPATVPGGYTF TGTGCCAGCAGTGACCCCGCGACTGTGCCGGGGGGCTACACCTTC
TRBJ1-1 - TRBV13 - CASSLGGSMNTEAFF TGTGCCAGCAGCTTAGGCGGCTCCATGAACACTGAAGCTTTCTTT
TRBJ2-7 - TRBV2 - CASSDPRTASHEQYF TGTGCCAGCAGTGACCCTAGGACAGCCTCCCACGAGCAGTACTTC
TRBJ2-7 - TRBV11-2 - CASSLGSGGHYEQYF TGTGCCAGCAGCTTAGGTTCCGGGGGCCATTACGAGCAGTACTTC
TRBJ2-3 - TRBV27 - CASSLSRPDTQYF TGTGCCAGCAGTTTATCAAGGCCGGATACGCAGTATTTT
TRBJ2-5 TRBD2 TRBV30 - CAWSSGGETQYF TGTGCCTGGAGTAGCGGGGGCGAGACCCAGTACTTC
TRBJ1-3 - TRBV7-3 - CASSLQRTGNTIYF TGTGCCAGCAGCTTACAGCGCACGGGAAACACCATATATTTT
TRBJ1-1 - TRBV5-8 - CASSLRDGAGEAFF TGTGCCAGCAGCTTGAGGGACGGCGCGGGTGAAGCTTTCTTT
TRBJ1-5 - TRBV4-3 - CASSQQGMEINQPQHF TGCGCCAGCAGCCAACAGGGTATGGAGATCAATCAGCCCCAGCATTTT
TRBJ2-7 - TRBV10-2 - CASSGDRSYEQYF TGCGCCAGCAGTGGCGACAGGTCCTACGAGCAGTACTTC